The present entry profiles one TCR beta chain with its context. Its antigen is currently unknown. The CDR3 extends over 15 amino acids. The germline V gene encodes CDR1 SGHRS and CDR2 YFSETQ. The junction had 8 bases not matched to a gene; V was cut back by 3 bases and J by 8 bases. The data were taken from a study of T cells in Graves' hyperthyroidism and ophthalmopathy. Study outcomes and limitations: Peripheral blood also featured most of the thyroid clonotypes expanded above 0.001. Through a model of 13 V-J features, ophthalmopathy was separated from stable hyperthyroidism.

Clinical symptoms, serum thyroxine, TRAb, thyroid ultrasound and orbital computed tomography established diagnosis. It was at first hyperthyroidism diagnosis, before any ophthalmopathy symptoms, that the blood sample was taken. Template material for amplifying TCR beta CDR3 regions consisted of RNA transcripts. During a first-round RT-PCR of the TCR CDR3, the HTBI primer set was used. MiXCR, run by TCRdb on the multiplex PCR reads, gives a single entry per CDR3 protein. Of approximately 400,000 distinct CDR3 sequences in the sample, about 13% were seen once. The chain carries TRBV5-1 and TRBJ2-1; 10 nucleotides line up with TRBD2. Sequenced sample: blood. The TCR comes from a man between 25 and 39 years old with Graves' hyperthyroidism that later progressed to Graves' ophthalmopathy. CDR3 coding DNA: TGCGCCAGCAGCTCCGAGCGGGGGGGCAGGGATGAGCAGTTCTTC. This gives the protein CASSSERGGRDEQFF. The full variable domain, with the rest looked up from reference TRBV5-1 and TRBJ2-1, is KAGVTQTPRYLIKTRGQQVTLSCSPISGHRSVSWYQQTPGQGLQFLFEYFSETQRNKGNFPGRFSGRQFSNSRSEMNVSTLELGDSALYLCASSSERGGRDEQFFGPGTRLTVL.